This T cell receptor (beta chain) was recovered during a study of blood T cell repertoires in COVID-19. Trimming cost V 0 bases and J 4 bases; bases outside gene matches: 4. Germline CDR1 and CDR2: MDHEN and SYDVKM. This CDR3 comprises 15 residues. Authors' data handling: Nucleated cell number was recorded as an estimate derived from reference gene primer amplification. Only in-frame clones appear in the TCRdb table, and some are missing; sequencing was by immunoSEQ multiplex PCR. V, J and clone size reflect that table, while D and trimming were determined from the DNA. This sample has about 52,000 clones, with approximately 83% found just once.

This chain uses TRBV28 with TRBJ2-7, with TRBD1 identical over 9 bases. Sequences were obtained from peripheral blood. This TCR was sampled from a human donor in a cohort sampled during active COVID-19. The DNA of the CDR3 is TGTGCCAGCAGTTTATGGGGACAGGGTAAATACGAGCAGTACTTC. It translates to CASSLWGQGKYEQYF. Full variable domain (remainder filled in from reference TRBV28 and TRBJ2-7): DVKVTQSSRYLVKRTGEKVFLECVQDMDHENMFWYRQDPGLGLRLIYFSYDVKMKEKGDIPEGYSVSREKKERFSLILESASTNQTSMYLCASSLWGQGKYEQYFGPGTRLTVT.